Sequencing of this T cell receptor (beta chain) was carried out in a study of Graves' ophthalmopathy and Graves' hyperthyroidism. Study-wide results and caveats: Most expanded clonotypes in thyroid above 0.001 frequency also showed up in blood. The 13-signature model separated ophthalmopathy from stable hyperthyroidism at almost 90% sensitivity and about 80% specificity.

This clonotype was detected many times. Its antigen is undetermined. The germline V gene encodes CDR1 SGHAT and CDR2 FQNNGV. After removal of 3 bases from V and 7 bases from J, the junction contained 4 bases not matched to a gene. This CDR3 comprises 13 residues. Scientists amplified the TCR beta CDR3 regions from RNA transcripts. RT-PCR with HTBI primers came first, then second-round multiplex PCR. A single record per CDR3 protein comes from TCRdb applying MiXCR to the multiplex PCR reads. The data hold about 380,000 distinct CDR3 sequences, with 15% observed a single time. The sample taken for sequencing was peripheral blood. The chain uses TRBV11-2 and TRBJ2-7; 9 bases fit TRBD1. The receptor's source is a woman aged 18-30 years with stable Graves' hyperthyroidism. The CDR3 nucleotides read TGTGCCAGCAGCTTCGGACAGGGGAGGGAGCAGTACTTC. It specifies CASSFGQGREQYF. Combining the CDR3 with reference TRBV11-2 and TRBJ2-7 gives the whole variable domain EAGVAQSPRYKIIEKRQSVAFWCNPISGHATLYWYQQILGQGPKLLIQFQNNGVVDDSQLPKDRFSAERLKGVDSTLKIQPAKLEDSAVYLCASSFGQGREQYFGPGTRLTVT.